This TCR beta chain was retrieved from a study of Ad26.COV2.S vaccination and SARS-CoV-2 variants. Study-level information: Donor was in the COV1001 Ad26.COV2.S trial arm. Participants got Ad26.COV2.S intramuscularly, once or twice 56 days apart. Study-level findings and limits: Placebo recipients showed lower spike-specific TCR breadth than vaccinees. The TCR-based breadth and depth measures might underestimate overall T cell responses.

Treatment here: over 15 received Ad26.COV2.S at low or high dose, single or two shots; about 5 received placebo; per-sample allocation not given. Repertoires come from day 63 after the first vaccine or placebo injection. This clone appeared a single time. Antigen: not known. The repertoire was sequenced with immunoSEQ multiplex PCR; TCRdb's copy has only in-frame clones and lacks some. Among 200,000 to 300,000 clones listed, approximately 87% were seen once. The sequence came from a person aged 18-65 years who received the Ad26.COV2.S COVID-19 vaccine or a placebo. This sample comprised peripheral blood, obtained in a trial of Ad26.COV2.S vaccine versus placebo.

The CDR3 DNA reads as TGTGCCAGCAGCTCGACTAGCTACAATGAGCAGTTCTTC. Its protein is CASSSTSYNEQFF. The chain joins TRBV7-2 to TRBJ2-1; D perhaps matches TRBD2 (6 bases). From germline, CDR1 is SGHTA and CDR2 FQGNSA. This CDR3 contains 13 residues. Trimming took 4 bases from V and 3 from J, leaving 7 bases between them.